Shown below are 18 T cell receptor beta chains from a single sample sequenced in a study of blood T cell repertoires in COVID-19 (dated by TCRdb to the early 2020s). The library was obtained by the immunoSEQ multiplex PCR assay. In its TCRdb copy, this immuneACCESS table keeps in-frame sequences only and misses some clones. Where compared with another copy, unresolved V genes explain less than half of these, and the others have no known cause. Present in this sample are around 140,000 clones, more than 65% of which were seen just once. 10% of the sample comes from the top ten. Sequencing was carried out using peripheral blood. These receptors originate from a man between 60 and 75 years old with active or convalescent COVID-19.

V usage is TRBV19 and J usage is TRBJ1-4; D gene uncertain. CDR3 size: 13 residues. Trimming took 5 bases from V and 6 from J, leaving 10 bases between them. CDR1 and CDR2 (germline): LNHDA, SQIVND (reference sequence). The CDR3 nucleotides read TGTGCCAGTAGTCGTTTAGTCGATGAAAAACTGTTTTTT. This translates into CASSRLVDEKLFF.

V and J are TRBV15 and TRBJ2-7; D uncertain. The germline V and J ends were trimmed by 0 bases and 3 bases, with 12 bases remaining between them. Germline CDR1 reads LNHNV; CDR2 reads YYDKDF (reference sequence). CDR3 length equals 15 residues. For the CDR3, the DNA is TGTGCCACCAGCAGAGAATCAGTCAGTATCTACGAGCAGTACTTC. It is translated as CATSRESVSIYEQYF.

The gene calls are TRBV19 and TRBJ1-1, with 8 bases aligning to TRBD1. This CDR3 region has 19 residues. Germline CDR1 reads LNHDA; CDR2 reads SQIVND (reference sequence). V lost 1 base to trimming and J lost 1 base; unmatched junction nucleotides: 14. CDR3 sequence: CASSIGFAGTGLSNTEAFF. For the CDR3, the DNA is TGTGCCAGTAGTATAGGTTTCGCCGGGACAGGCCTCTCGAACACTGAAGCTTTCTTT. The full variable domain, with the rest looked up from reference TRBV19 and TRBJ1-1, is DGGITQSPKYLFRKEGQNVTLSCEQNLNHDAMYWYRQDPGQGLRLIYYSQIVNDFQKGDIAEGYSVSREKKESFPLTVTSAQKNPTAFYLCASSIGFAGTGLSNTEAFFGQGTRLTVV.

The genes are TRBV3-1 (or the pseudogene TRBV3-2) and TRBJ2-3; 7 bases map to TRBD1. Germline CDR1 is LGHDT and CDR2 is YNNKEL (reference sequence). V lost 4 bases to trimming and J lost 3 bases; unmatched junction nucleotides: 4. The CDR3 length is 14 residues. The CDR3 reads CASSLGQRTDTQYF. The CDR3 DNA sequence: TGTGCCAGCAGCCTGGGACAGAGGACAGATACGCAGTATTTT.

This chain uses TRBV19 with TRBJ2-7, with D perhaps TRBD2 (6 bases). This CDR3 spans 12 amino acids. V was trimmed by 5 bases and J by 5 bases, leaving 10 bases between them. The germline V gene encodes CDR1 LNHDA and CDR2 SQIVND (reference sequence). The DNA of the CDR3 is TGTGCCAGTAGTCGGGGGAGCGACGAGCAGTACTTC. It codes for CASSRGSDEQYF.

The gene calls are TRBV25-1 and TRBJ1-5; a weak D match, TRBD1 (6 bases). The V gene's germline CDR1 is MGHDK and CDR2 SYGVNS. Trimming pared 2 bases from V and 6 bases from J, leaving 14 bases between. The CDR3 consists of 15 residues. CDR3 protein: CASSEGGGYGQPQHF. The CDR3 nucleotides are TGTGCCAGCAGTGAAGGGGGCGGCTACGGTCAGCCCCAGCATTTT. Filled out from reference TRBV25-1 and TRBJ1-5, the complete variable domain reads EADIYQTPRYLVIGTGKKITLECSQTMGHDKMYWYQQDPGMELHLIHYSYGVNSTEKGDLSSESTVSRIRTEHFPLTLESARPSHTSQYLCASSEGGGYGQPQHFGDGTRLSIL.

The chain recombines TRBV7-9 with TRBJ1-1; TRBD1 matches at 7 bases. The CDR3 runs 19 residues. CDR1 is SEHNR and CDR2 is FQNEAQ in the germline V gene (reference sequence). V dropped 5 bases and J dropped 0; count of bases not matched to a gene: 18. This chain's CDR3 is CASSKPPFARQGMNTEAFF. The CDR3, as DNA: TGTGCCAGCAGCAAGCCCCCCTTCGCCCGACAGGGAATGAACACTGAAGCTTTCTTT.

This sequence joins TRBV19 and TRBJ2-7; 10 positions agree with TRBD1. Germline-derived CDR1 and CDR2 are LNHDA and SQIVND (reference sequence). With V trimmed by 5 bases and J by 3 bases, 1 base remained unmatched. The CDR3 runs 13 residues. The CDR3 here is CASSRTGGYEQYF. The CDR3 DNA is TGTGCCAGTAGTCGGACAGGGGGCTACGAGCAGTACTTC.

The rearrangement links TRBV15 to TRBJ1-2, with D possibly matching TRBD1 (5 bases). CDR3 length equals 15 residues. The germline gives CDR1 LNHNV, CDR2 YYDKDF (reference sequence). The V and J ends lost 0 bases and 8 bases respectively, with 16 bases between them. The CDR3 DNA reads as TGTGCCACCAGCAGAGATGCAGGGCCATCAACAGGCTACACCTTC. Translation gives CATSRDAGPSTGYTF. Combining the CDR3 with reference TRBV15 and TRBJ1-2 gives the whole variable domain DAMVIQNPRYQVTQFGKPVTLSCSQTLNHNVMYWYQQKSSQAPKLLFHYYDKDFNNEADTPDNFQSRRPNTSFCFLDIRSPGLGDTAMYLCATSRDAGPSTGYTFGSGTRLTVV.

The gene calls are TRBV11-3 and TRBJ1-2, with TRBD1 identical over 8 bases. The CDR3 runs 15 residues. Germline V gives CDR1 SGHNT, CDR2 YENEEA. The trim removed 0 bases at V and 3 bases at J, leaving 3 bases unmatched. The DNA for the CDR3 is TGTGCCAGCAGCTTAGACCGGACAGGGTACTATGGCTACACCTTC. The encoded protein is CASSLDRTGYYGYTF.

This rearrangement joins TRBV24-1 to TRBJ2-5; maybe TRBD1 (5 bases). Germline lookup yields CDR1 KGHDR and CDR2 SFDVKD. V was shortened by 5 bases and J by 4 bases, with 13 bases between the two germline ends. CDR3 length: 14 residues. The CDR3 here is CATSALWGGETQYF. As DNA, the CDR3 is TGTGCCACCAGTGCTCTCTGGGGCGGAGAGACCCAGTACTTC.

V usage is TRBV2 and J usage is TRBJ1-1; D possibly corresponds to TRBD1 (5 bases). CDR3 size: 13 residues. Trimming left V 7 bases short and J 4 bases short, with 13 bases between. CDR1 is SNHLY and CDR2 is FYNNEI in the germline V gene. CDR3 amino acids: CASTPTDATEAFF. CDR3 DNA sequence: TGTGCCAGCACCCCGACAGATGCCACTGAAGCTTTCTTT.

The chain has TRBV5-1 and TRBJ1-1, with D possibly being TRBD1 (6 bases). The V gene's germline CDR1 is SGHRS and CDR2 YFSETQ. The CDR3 has 13 amino acids. The ends were cut back, 4 bases at V and 14 bases at J, with 21 bases in the middle. The CDR3 sequence: CASSPQRSKQGFF. The CDR3, as DNA: TGCGCCAGCAGCCCCCAGAGATCCAAGCAGGGGTTCTTT.

The chain links TRBV6-2 or TRBV6-3 to TRBJ1-5; D remains ambiguous. Germline CDR1 reads MNHEY; CDR2 reads SVGEGT. V was clipped by 5 bases and J by 1 base, with 21 bases between them. The CDR3 spans 18 residues. The CDR3 coding sequence is TGTGCCAGCAGTGACACGCAGACCAGGTTACACAGCAATCAGCCCCAGCATTTT. It specifies CASSDTQTRLHSNQPQHF.

The chain links TRBV4-3 to TRBJ2-1, with 10 bases lining up with TRBD2. CDR1 and CDR2 (germline): LGHNA, YSLEER. After removal of 0 bases from V and 8 bases from J, the junction contained 7 bases not matched to a gene. The CDR3 is 16 residues long. Here the CDR3 reads CASSQDASGGRDEQFF. The CDR3 nucleotides are TGCGCCAGCAGCCAAGATGCTAGCGGGGGCCGCGATGAGCAGTTCTTC.

This chain connects TRBV19 to TRBJ2-1; 9 bases fit TRBD1. V lost 2 bases and J lost 7; bases outside the gene matches: 6. Germline V gives CDR1 LNHDA, CDR2 SQIVND (reference sequence). The CDR3 runs to 15 residues. This chain's CDR3 is CASSIYRGPGNEQFF. The DNA of the CDR3 is TGTGCCAGTAGTATATACAGGGGGCCAGGGAATGAGCAGTTCTTC.

The genes are TRBV7-2 and TRBJ2-3; D is perhaps TRBD2 (6 bases). Germline assignment: CDR1 SGHTA and CDR2 FQGNSA. The V end was cut by 5 bases, the J end by 0 bases, with 12 bases between. The CDR3 length is 15 residues. The CDR3, as DNA: TGTGCCAGCAGCGCCTACGGGAGAAGCACAGATACGCAGTATTTT. It encodes CASSAYGRSTDTQYF.

The chain recombines TRBV4-1 with TRBJ2-1; D ambiguous. This CDR3 has 14 residues. Germline V gene lookup returns CDR1 MGHRA and CDR2 YSYEKL. V was trimmed by 3 bases and J by 5 bases, leaving 11 bases between them. The CDR3 here is CASSQFNRNNEQFF. CDR3 nucleotide sequence: TGCGCCAGCAGCCAGTTTAACAGAAACAATGAGCAGTTCTTC.